This T cell receptor (beta chain) was recorded in a study of cytomegalovirus exposure and HLA in healthy donors. Study observations and caveats: A list of 164 TCR beta chains associated with cytomegalovirus was given. Versus the approximately 720-donor mean, an Asian-associated ancestry cluster reportedly showed fewer N-insertions in a later analysis. According to reports, the classifier identified cytomegalovirus status with high specificity and sensitivity.

Germline V CDR1 and CDR2: LNHDA, SQIVND (reference sequence). This CDR3 comprises 16 residues. After removal of 2 bases from V and 0 bases from J, the junction contained 4 bases not matched to a gene. Details on this clone: Its specificity is not known.

The PCR made use of 60 Vbeta and 13 Jbeta primers. TCRdb keeps only in-frame clones here, not all; method: immunoSEQ multiplex PCR. The sample consists of 130,000 to 150,000 clones, approximately 80% of them appearing once. Sequenced sample: PBMCs. This TCR derives from a male donor in good health and CMV-seropositive. V is TRBV19 and J is TRBJ2-1; TRBD2 agrees at 7 bases. CDR3 nucleotide sequence: TGTGCCAGTAGTATATTGGGACTATCCTCCTACAATGAGCAGTTCTTC. Its protein product is CASSILGLSSYNEQFF.